A single sample gave rise to the 23 T cell receptor beta chains below, sequenced in a study of vaccination effects on CD4 cells after COVID-19. These TCRs' antigens remain unknown. Antigen-specific CD4+ T cells were expanded (with viral peptide pools) by the ViraFEST assay ahead of sequencing. Upon completion of about ten days in culture, CD4+ T cells were isolated. Vaccine recipients lacked prior SARS-CoV-2 infection and had negative nucleocapsid antibodies. Clones were sequenced by immunoSEQ multiplex PCR, and TCRdb holds only the in-frame ones, with some missing. Among 52,000 or so clones listed, around 67% were seen once. The sample in question was CD4+ T cells from PBMCs cultured with SARS-CoV-2 spike peptides, obtained before COVID-19 vaccination. These receptors were collected from a human donor who received a COVID-19 vaccine.

The rearrangement uses TRBV6-5 and TRBJ1-1; D is possibly TRBD1 (5 bases). In germline, CDR1 is MNHEY, CDR2 SVGAGI. The CDR3 sequence is 16 residues long. V was shortened by 4 bases and J by 6 bases, with 21 bases between the two germline ends. CDR3 in amino acids: CASSLTPDSRTSEAFF. CDR3 coding DNA: TGTGCCAGCAGTTTAACCCCAGACAGCCGAACTTCTGAAGCTTTCTTT.

The CDR3 DNA reads as TGTGCCAGCAGACGAACAGGGGGGGGGTACGAGCAGTACTTC. It is translated as CASRRTGGGYEQYF. V gene TRBV6-5 combines with J gene TRBJ2-7; weak D call: TRBD1 (8 bases). The germline V gene encodes CDR1 MNHEY and CDR2 SVGAGI. Trimming took off 6 bases at V and 4 bases at J, with 16 bases between the two ends. This CDR3 comprises 14 residues.

This clone showed up just a few times. The chain carries TRBV3-1 (or the pseudogene TRBV3-2) and TRBJ2-2; D may be TRBD2 (5 bases). Trimming shortened V by 1 base and J by 6 bases, and 6 bases separated the two germline ends. Germline CDR1 LGHDT, CDR2 YNNKEL (reference sequence). The CDR3 has 13 residues. In nucleotides, the CDR3 is TGTGCCAGCAGCCAAGGACTATCCGGGGAGCTGTTTTTT. Its protein is CASSQGLSGELFF.

This clone was counted between two and nine times. The chain combines TRBV18 with TRBJ1-2, with 8 bases lining up with TRBD1. CDR1 is KGHSH, CDR2 LQKENI, per germline. The J segment lost 4 bases and the V segment lost 3 bases, leaving 13 bases of the junction unmatched. The length of the CDR3 is 17 residues. CDR3 coding DNA: TGTGCCAGCTCACCCGGCCCCCCTTCCGGGACAGGCTATGGCTACACCTTC. Its translation is CASSPGPPSGTGYGYTF.

This clone was observed a few times. The chain has TRBV9 and TRBJ1-3; 7 nucleotides line up with TRBD1. The CDR3 runs 16 residues. V lost 4 bases, J lost 0 bases, and 7 bases stayed unmatched. The germline gives CDR1 SGDLS, CDR2 YYNGEE. The CDR3 reads CASSPRGQNSGNTIYF. CDR3 nucleotide sequence: TGTGCCAGCAGCCCCCGGGGACAGAACTCTGGAAACACCATATATTTT.

The chain is built from TRBV5-6 and TRBJ2-7; 12 positions match TRBD1. The trim removed 0 bases at V and 9 bases at J, leaving 4 bases unmatched. The germline V gene encodes CDR1 SGHDT and CDR2 YYEEEE. The CDR3 loop spans 14 amino acids. CDR3 coding DNA: TGTGCCAGCAGCTTGGCCGGGACAGGGGGCGCGCAGTACTTC. Protein: CASSLAGTGGAQYF.

This clone was seen more than once but under ten times. This CDR3 is CASSLALGNTIYF. CDR3 sequence (DNA): TGTGCCAGCAGCTTAGCGCTCGGAAACACCATATATTTT. The chain employs TRBV11-2 and TRBJ1-3; D is unresolved. CDR1 is SGHAT and CDR2 is FQNNGV in the germline V gene. The V end lost 1 base, the J end lost 4 bases, and 5 bases lay between the germline ends. This CDR3 is built from 13 residues. Together with reference TRBV11-2 and TRBJ1-3, the CDR3 gives the full variable domain: EAGVAQSPRYKIIEKRQSVAFWCNPISGHATLYWYQQILGQGPKLLIQFQNNGVVDDSQLPKDRFSAERLKGVDSTLKIQPAKLEDSAVYLCASSLALGNTIYFGEGSWLTVV.

V usage is TRBV7-9 and J usage is TRBJ1-1, with 8 bases that match TRBD1. The V segment lost 5 bases and the J segment 1 base; nucleotides outside the gene matches: 0. CDR3 length equals 13 residues. In germline, CDR1 is SEHNR, CDR2 FQNEAQ (reference sequence). The CDR3 DNA reads TGTGCCAGCAGCACAGGGGGGAACACTGAAGCTTTCTTT. Residues: CASSTGGNTEAFF.

The chain uses TRBV15 and TRBJ1-6; TRBD1 is a possible D gene (6 bases). CDR1 and CDR2 from the germline V gene are LNHNV and YYDKDF (reference sequence). The CDR3 extends over 14 amino acids. V was shortened by 0 bases and J by 11 bases, with 11 bases between the two germline ends. The CDR3 DNA follows: TGTGCCACCAGCAGAGATAGGGGGAAAGCACCCCTCCACTTT. The encoded protein is CATSRDRGKAPLHF.

The V and J genes are TRBV19 and TRBJ1-5; possible D gene TRBD1, 5 bases. V was trimmed by 1 base and J by 4 bases, leaving 14 bases between them. The CDR3 length is 16 residues. Germline assignment: CDR1 LNHDA and CDR2 SQIVND (reference sequence). The CDR3 loop reads CASSIVGEGENQPQHF. CDR3 nucleotides: TGTGCCAGTAGTATAGTTGGCGAAGGGGAGAATCAGCCCCAGCATTTT.

This clone has only a few counts. This chain connects TRBV10-3 to TRBJ1-2; TRBD1 agrees at 9 bases. The germline CDR1 and CDR2 sequences are ENHRY and SYGVKD. With V trimmed by 3 bases and J by 7 bases, 6 bases remained unmatched. CDR3 length: 14 residues. Here the CDR3 reads CAISDINRGPGYTF. In DNA, the CDR3 is TGTGCCATCAGTGACATAAACAGGGGGCCTGGCTACACCTTC.

The V gene is TRBV7-8, the J gene TRBJ1-4; unclear D gene. The V gene lost 5 bases and the J gene lost 10 bases, with 17 bases spanning the gap. Germline CDR1 reads SGHVS; CDR2 reads FQNEAQ. The CDR3 loop spans 14 amino acids. This chain's CDR3 is CASSLTASSGKLFF. The CDR3 DNA is TGTGCCAGCAGCCTAACAGCCTCCTCGGGAAAACTGTTTTTT.

V gene TRBV5-1 combines with J gene TRBJ2-7; a possible D gene is TRBD2 (5 bases). Germline assignment: CDR1 SGHRS and CDR2 YFSETQ. The CDR3 consists of 14 residues. V shed 3 bases and J shed 6 bases, with 16 bases lying between them. DNA of the CDR3: TGCGCCAGCAGCTCTACTAGAAAGCCGGGCGAGCAGTACTTC. Translated: CASSSTRKPGEQYF.

This rearrangement joins TRBV19 to TRBJ2-3, with TRBD1 matching 10 bases. The CDR3 loop spans 16 amino acids. Losses at the gene ends were 4 bases for V and 2 bases for J; bases not matched to a gene: 6. Looked up from germline, CDR1 is LNHDA and CDR2 is SQIVND (reference sequence). This CDR3 is CASSRPGQGFTDTQYF. CDR3 nucleotides: TGTGCCAGTAGTAGACCGGGACAGGGGTTCACAGATACGCAGTATTTT.

The chain has TRBV6-6 and TRBJ2-7, with 8 bases identical to TRBD1. This CDR3 has 15 amino acids. The germline V gene has CDR1 MNHNY and CDR2 SVGAGI (reference sequence). Unmatched junction bases numbered 10, after V lost 3 bases and J lost 6 bases. Written as DNA, the CDR3 is TGTGCCAGCAGTTATCCGACGGGACAGGAGACCGAGCAGTACTTC. Translated: CASSYPTGQETEQYF.

This rearrangement joins TRBV18 to TRBJ2-6; D uncertain. Looked up from germline, CDR1 is KGHSH and CDR2 is LQKENI. V lost 3 bases and J lost 1, with 7 bases in between. The CDR3 has 15 residues. The CDR3 sequence is CASSPPRSGANVLTF. The DNA of the CDR3 is TGTGCCAGCTCACCCCCCCGGTCTGGGGCCAACGTCCTGACTTTC.

The CDR3 reads CASSQAVGGYGYTF. The CDR3 DNA reads as TGTGCCAGCAGCCAAGCGGTAGGGGGCTATGGCTACACCTTC. The chain couples TRBV3-1 (or the pseudogene TRBV3-2) to TRBJ1-2; TRBD1 is a possible D gene (6 bases). V lost 1 base and J 4 bases, leaving 10 bases between the germline ends. The CDR3 runs to 14 residues. Germline values: CDR1 LGHDT, CDR2 YNNKEL (reference sequence).

This rearrangement joins TRBV3-1 (or the pseudogene TRBV3-2) to TRBJ1-1, with 10 bases matching TRBD1. Germline V gene data show CDR1 as LGHDT and CDR2 as YNNKEL (reference sequence). V lost 4 bases, J lost 5 bases, and 7 bases stayed unmatched. The CDR3 totals 15 residues. Here the CDR3 reads CASSPWDRGITEAFF. The CDR3 coding sequence is TGTGCCAGCAGCCCATGGGACAGGGGAATAACTGAAGCTTTCTTT.

This chain uses TRBV25-1 with TRBJ2-1, with a weak D call TRBD1 (6 bases). From germline, CDR1 is MGHDK and CDR2 SYGVNS. This CDR3 contains 14 residues. Trimming cost V 7 bases and J 2 bases, with 12 bases left between them. CDR3 amino acids: CASTEDSAYNEQFF. As DNA, the CDR3 is TGTGCCAGCACGGAGGACAGCGCCTACAATGAGCAGTTCTTC. Full variable domain (rest looked up from reference TRBV25-1 and TRBJ2-1): EADIYQTPRYLVIGTGKKITLECSQTMGHDKMYWYQQDPGMELHLIHYSYGVNSTEKGDLSSESTVSRIRTEHFPLTLESARPSHTSQYLCASTEDSAYNEQFFGPGTRLTVL.

The chain recombines TRBV6-5 with TRBJ2-1; D unclear. The germline V gene has CDR1 MNHEY and CDR2 SVGAGI. This CDR3 comprises 12 residues. Trimming removed 5 bases at V and 4 bases at J, with 6 bases between. CDR3 bases: TGTGCCAGCAGTCCTACATACAATGAGCAGTTCTTC. It yields the protein CASSPTYNEQFF.

The sample holds a few counts of this clone. The chain employs TRBV7-2 and TRBJ1-5; TRBD1 aligns across 7 bases. Trimming at V came to 5 bases and at J to 5 bases, leaving 9 bases not matched to a gene. Germline-derived CDR1 and CDR2 are SGHTA and FQGNSA. The length of the CDR3 is 15 residues. CDR3 loop: CASSLIARGDQPQHF. The CDR3 nucleotides read TGTGCCAGCAGCCTCATCGCCAGGGGGGATCAGCCCCAGCATTTT.

The rearrangement uses TRBV19 and TRBJ1-1, with D unclear. The V and J ends lost 7 bases and 5 bases respectively, with 17 bases between them. This CDR3 is 14 amino acids long. The germline CDR1 and CDR2 sequences are LNHDA and SQIVND (reference sequence). CDR3 DNA: TGTGCCAGTACCTCCCGGAGGGCTCCAACTGAAGCTTTCTTT. Translating gives CASTSRRAPTEAFF. Full variable domain (rest looked up from reference TRBV19 and TRBJ1-1): DGGITQSPKYLFRKEGQNVTLSCEQNLNHDAMYWYRQDPGQGLRLIYYSQIVNDFQKGDIAEGYSVSREKKESFPLTVTSAQKNPTAFYLCASTSRRAPTEAFFGQGTRLTVV.

V and J are TRBV5-6 and TRBJ1-3; TRBD1 might be the D (6 bases). From germline, CDR1 is SGHDT and CDR2 YYEEEE. The CDR3 is made up of 15 amino acids. V lost 1 base, J lost 4 bases, and 12 bases lay in between. The CDR3 DNA reads TGTGCCAGCAGCTTGACAGGGCCGAGAGGAAACACCATATATTTT. Protein: CASSLTGPRGNTIYF.